A selection of T cell receptor beta chains follows, all from one sample in a study of T cell responses to AZD1222 COVID-19 vaccine. TCRdb keeps only in-frame clones here, not all; method: immunoSEQ multiplex PCR. The sample includes around 92,000 clones, under 95% of them seen just once. This specimen was peripheral blood, taken on day 0 of AZD1222 vaccination. The receptors shown here come from an adult in good health. Each CDR3 is given with its conserved first and last residue. The order of the fields is J gene, V gene, D gene, clone size, CDR3 DNA, CDR3 protein. The D gene is left open where the match is weak. Some rows have no size entry. The others give once, few or many, or a class for an expanded clone.

TRBJ1-2 | TRBV6-5 | - | - | TGTGCCAGCAGTTACCAGAACAGGGAAAGCTACACCTTC | CASSYQNRESYTF
TRBJ1-5 | TRBV7-2 | - | - | TGTGCCAGCAGCCCGAGGCTATGGGGGGCAACGGGCAATCAGCCCCAGCATTTT | CASSPRLWGATGNQPQHF
TRBJ1-2 | TRBV27 | - | - | TGTGCCAGCAGACCCTGGGGCAAGTGGTACAGGGAGGCTGGCTACACCTTC | CASRPWGKWYREAGYTF
TRBJ1-4 | TRBV2 | - | - | TGTGCCAGCAGGGCAGGGGCATATTTTGAAAAACTGTTTTTT | CASRAGAYFEKLFF
TRBJ1-2 | TRBV9 | TRBD1 | - | TGTGCCAGCAGCGCTGGACAGGAAAGGAGCGGGGGCTACACCTTC | CASSAGQERSGGYTF
TRBJ2-7 | TRBV7-9 | TRBD1 | - | TGTGCCAGCAGCTTGGGACAGGGGGTGGGTGAGCAGTACTTC | CASSLGQGVGEQYF
TRBJ2-2 | TRBV6-5 | TRBD1 | - | TGTGCCAGCAGCCTTACCCCGACAGGGGGCGGGGAGCTGTTTTTT | CASSLTPTGGGELFF
TRBJ1-3 | TRBV5-1 | TRBD1 | - | TGCGCCAGCAGCACTGGGACAGCGGGAAACACCATATATTTT | CASSTGTAGNTIYF
TRBJ1-5 | TRBV7-9 | - | - | TGTGCCAGCAGCTTCGGCCCAACGGATGGCAATCAGCCCCAGCATTTT | CASSFGPTDGNQPQHF
TRBJ1-2 | TRBV9 | - | - | TGTGCCAGCAGCGTCCACTTCGTCGGGGCGCTCTATGGCTACACCTTC | CASSVHFVGALYGYTF
TRBJ2-5 | TRBV19 | - | - | TGTGCCAGTAGTCAGCTTGCCCAGACCCAGTACTTC | CASSQLAQTQYF
TRBJ1-5 | TRBV11-2 | TRBD1 | - | TGTGCCAGCTCCGGTGACAGGGGGCGTAGTCAGCCCCAGCATTTT | CASSGDRGRSQPQHF
TRBJ2-3 | TRBV7-2 | TRBD1 | - | TGTGCCAGCAGCAGGGACAGTGGCACAGATACGCAGTATTTT | CASSRDSGTDTQYF
TRBJ2-2 | TRBV25-1 | TRBD1 | - | TGTGCCAGCACTAAAGGACAGGGAAACACCGGGGAGCTGTTTTTT | CASTKGQGNTGELFF
TRBJ1-3 | TRBV11-3 | - | - | TGTGCCAGCAGCTTAGGGGCCGGCTCTGGAAACACCATATATTTT | CASSLGAGSGNTIYF
TRBJ2-7 | TRBV28 | - | once | TGTGCCAGCAGTCTCCCCCCTAGCTCCTACGAGCAGTACTTC | CASSLPPSSYEQYF
TRBJ1-4 | TRBV7-2 | - | once | TGTGCCAGCAGCTTATATAGCGATGAAAAACTGTTTTTT | CASSLYSDEKLFF
TRBJ1-1 | TRBV25-1 | - | - | TGTGCCAGCAGTGTAGATATGGACACTGAAGCTTTCTTT | CASSVDMDTEAFF
TRBJ1-5 | TRBV28 | TRBD1 | - | TGTGCCAGCCGCAGGGGGGATAGCGGCAATCAGCCCCAGCATTTT | CASRRGDSGNQPQHF
TRBJ1-1 | TRBV4-3 | - | - | TGCGCCAGCAGCCAAGTCCAGGGGAAAGCTTTCTTT | CASSQVQGKAFF
TRBJ2-7 | TRBV6-5 | - | - | TGTGCCAGCAGTTCATTAGACGAGCAGTACTTC | CASSSLDEQYF
TRBJ1-2 | TRBV7-8 | - | - | TGTGCCAGCAGTGGGAGTTGGGGGGCGAACAACTATGGCTACACCTTC | CASSGSWGANNYGYTF
TRBJ1-2 | TRBV5-4 | TRBD1 | - | TGTGCCAGCAGCCGGGACAGTAACTATGGCTACACCTTC | CASSRDSNYGYTF
TRBJ2-1 | TRBV7-8 | - | - | TGTGCCAGCAGCTTATTCCTCTCGCCACTACCCTACAATGAGCAGTTCTTC | CASSLFLSPLPYNEQFF
TRBJ2-6 | TRBV5-1 | - | - | TGCGCCTCCCAGTGGGCAGCAACGTCTTCTGGGGCCAACGTCCTGACTTTC | CASQWAATSSGANVLTF
TRBJ2-2 | TRBV2 | TRBD2 | - | TGTGCCAGCAGTGTAGGTAGCGGGGTAAGGACCGGGGAGCTGTTTTTT | CASSVGSGVRTGELFF
TRBJ1-5 | TRBV7-9 | - | - | TGTGCCAGCAGCTTCGGCCCGGACCAGCCCCAGCATTTT | CASSFGPDQPQHF
TRBJ1-4 | TRBV4-2 | - | - | TGTGCCAGCAGCCAGGATGAAAAGGCTAATGAAAAACTGTTTTTT | CASSQDEKANEKLFF
TRBJ2-5 | TRBV6-2/TRBV6-3 | - | - | TGTGCCAGCAGTTACTCGAATTTTGCGCGGGCGCAAGAGACCCAGTACTTC | CASSYSNFARAQETQYF
TRBJ1-2 | TRBV19 | - | - | TGTGCCAGTAGTATACGCCGACCTTACTATGGCTACACCTTC | CASSIRRPYYGYTF
TRBJ1-2 | TRBV11-2 | - | few | TGTGCCAGCAGCTTAGTCGCTATCCAGGGCACCTATGGCTACACCTTC | CASSLVAIQGTYGYTF
TRBJ2-3 | TRBV28 | - | - | TGTGCCAGCAGTTTAGATGATATTGAGTACTCATCAGATACGCAGTATTTT | CASSLDDIEYSSDTQYF
TRBJ1-5 | TRBV19 | TRBD1 | - | TGTGCCAGTAGCCCGACAGGGGGCCCCAATCAGCCCCAGCATTTT | CASSPTGGPNQPQHF
TRBJ1-1 | TRBV6-6 | - | - | TGTGCCAGCAGTCAGGGGAGTGGCACTGAAGCTTTCTTT | CASSQGSGTEAFF
TRBJ1-3 | TRBV10-2 | - | - | TGCGCCAGCAGTGGTGACAGGAGTGGAAACACCATATATTTT | CASSGDRSGNTIYF
TRBJ2-7 | TRBV9 | TRBD1 | - | TGTGCCAGCAGCGTAGGGGGACAGGGCTCCTACGAGCAGTACTTC | CASSVGGQGSYEQYF
TRBJ2-2 | TRBV6-5 | - | - | TGTGCCAGCGCATGGACGGTGCTTGGGGGGGAGCTGTTTTTT | CASAWTVLGGELFF
TRBJ1-2 | TRBV7-2 | - | once | TGTGCCAGCAGCTTAGATTTCGTAGGGGGCTATGGCTACACCTTC | CASSLDFVGGYGYTF
TRBJ1-1 | TRBV7-9 | - | once | TGTGCCAGCAGCTTCCTCACTGAAGCTTTCTTT | CASSFLTEAFF
TRBJ2-7 | TRBV12-5 | - | - | TGTGCTAGTGGTTTGGTACTGGGAGGTGGGGGATTTTCCTACGAGCAGTACTTC | CASGLVLGGGGFSYEQYF
TRBJ2-6 | TRBV7-9 | - | - | TGTGCCAGCAGCTTAGTTATTTCGGGGCCTGGGGCCAACGTCCTGACTTTC | CASSLVISGPGANVLTF
TRBJ1-2 | TRBV7-9 | TRBD1 | - | TGTGCCAGCAGCTCCTCGGGGACAGTCGGGATTGATGGCTACACCTTC | CASSSSGTVGIDGYTF
TRBJ1-5 | TRBV4-1 | TRBD1 | - | TGCGCCAGCAGCCAGGGACAGGGGGCACGCAATCAGCCCCAGCATTTT | CASSQGQGARNQPQHF
TRBJ2-2 | TRBV29-1 | - | - | TGCAGCGTTAGACCGGGGCATTCGAACACCGGGGAGCTGTTTTTT | CSVRPGHSNTGELFF
TRBJ2-7 | TRBV25-1 | - | once | TGTGCCAGCAGTGATTACAGCTCCTACGAGCAGTACTTC | CASSDYSSYEQYF
TRBJ1-2 | TRBV6-5 | - | - | TGTGCCAGCAGGTTTGACAGCTCATATGGCTACACCTTC | CASRFDSSYGYTF
TRBJ2-3 | TRBV11-3 | - | - | TGTGCCAGCACTTCGTCGGAGGCGGGGACAGATACGCAGTATTTT | CASTSSEAGTDTQYF